One sample yielded the 26 T cell receptor beta chains listed below, sequenced in a study of shared clonotypes between healthy human individuals. Profiled with immunoSEQ multiplex PCR; TCRdb holds only in-frame clones, not every one. This sample carries approximately 2.1 million clones, more than 85% of them seen once, and the ten largest clones take 0.3% to 0.4%. Input material: naive CD4+ T cells from PBMCs. Subset described: CD45RA+ positively selected. These receptors originate from a man aged 18 to 30 in good health. Some clones in this sample may be carry-over from other donors' samples.

The chain recombines TRBV7-9 with TRBJ1-3; D unresolved. The V gene's germline CDR1 is SEHNR and CDR2 FQNEAQ (reference sequence). The CDR3 runs to 13 residues. Between the trimmed V and J ends, which lost 5 bases and 4 bases, there was a span of 9 bases. CDR3 bases: TGTGCCAGCAGCCCCTTGCCCGGAAACACCATATATTTT. Its translation is CASSPLPGNTIYF.

The V and J genes are TRBV6-1 and TRBJ2-1, with 11 bases fitting TRBD2. With V trimmed by 2 bases and J by 9 bases, 3 bases remained unmatched. The CDR3 contains 14 residues. Germline V lookup: CDR1 MNHNS, CDR2 SASEGT. The CDR3 DNA follows: TGTGCCAGCAGTGAATTCGGACTAGCGGGTGAGCAGTTCTTC. The encoded protein is CASSEFGLAGEQFF.

This chain links TRBV6-1 with TRBJ2-5; 12 bases line up with TRBD2. Per germline, CDR1 MNHNS and CDR2 SASEGT. The CDR3 covers 17 residues. Trimming took 4 bases from V and 5 from J; bases not matched to a gene: 11. The CDR3 loop reads CASSASGLAGRRETQYF. CDR3 DNA: TGTGCCAGCAGTGCGTCAGGACTAGCGGGAAGACGGGAGACCCAGTACTTC.

The V gene is TRBV14, the J gene TRBJ1-2; 7 nucleotides agree with TRBD1. The CDR3 totals 13 residues. Trimming cost V 3 bases and J 3 bases; bases outside gene matches: 1. Germline V gene lookup returns CDR1 SGHDN and CDR2 FVKESK. CDR3 loop: CASSQGQYYGYTF. Here the CDR3 DNA reads TGTGCCAGCAGCCAGGGACAGTACTATGGCTACACCTTC.

J is TRBJ2-7 and V is TRBV2; 10 bases fit TRBD2. V shed 8 bases, J shed 4 bases, and the junction held 8 bases outside the gene matches. The CDR3 has 14 amino acids. Per germline, CDR1 SNHLY and CDR2 FYNNEI. The CDR3 is CASGGTSVPYEQYF. The CDR3 nucleotides are TGTGCCAGCGGGGGGACTAGCGTACCGTACGAGCAGTACTTC.

Only a few counts were recorded for this clone. The chain links TRBV2 to TRBJ1-2, with a weak D call TRBD1 (6 bases). V lost 10 bases and J 1 base, leaving 16 bases between the germline ends. Germline CDR1 SNHLY, CDR2 FYNNEI. The CDR3 runs 14 residues. The CDR3 coding sequence is TGTGCCACCCAAGACGGACAGATTAACTATGGCTACACCTTC. Its protein is CATQDGQINYGYTF.

This clone was detected only once. The chain couples TRBV15 to TRBJ1-1, with D unresolved. The CDR3 covers 16 residues. The ends were cut back, 0 bases at V and 0 bases at J, with 11 bases in the middle. Germline assignment: CDR1 LNHNV and CDR2 YYDKDF (reference sequence). CDR3 nucleotides: TGTGCCACCAGCAGAGATTTCGCCAGCATGAACACTGAAGCTTTCTTT. This encodes CATSRDFASMNTEAFF.

CDR3 region: CASSRLETSYNEQFF. The CDR3 DNA sequence: TGTGCCAGCAGCCGGTTGGAGACCTCCTACAATGAGCAGTTCTTC. The chain employs TRBV5-6 and TRBJ2-1; no reliable D call. Trimming left V 4 bases short and J 0 bases short, with 11 bases between. CDR3 size: 15 residues. Germline V lookup: CDR1 SGHDT, CDR2 YYEEEE. Filled out from reference TRBV5-6 and TRBJ2-1, the complete variable domain reads DAGVTQSPTHLIKTRGQQVTLRCSPKSGHDTVSWYQQALGQGPQFIFQYYEEEERQRGNFPDRFSGHQFPNYSSELNVNALLLGDSALYLCASSRLETSYNEQFFGPGTRLTVL.

As concerns this clone: Within the sample, other DNA sequences also encode this same CDR3. The CDR3 protein is CASSPGGGSYNEQFF. The CDR3 region has the DNA TGTGCCAGCAGCCCCGGAGGGGGCTCCTACAATGAGCAGTTCTTC. The rearrangement uses TRBV9 and TRBJ2-1, with D perhaps given as TRBD1 or TRBD2 (6 bases each). This CDR3 is 15 amino acids long. In germline, CDR1 is SGDLS, CDR2 YYNGEE. The germline V and J ends were trimmed by 4 bases and 0 bases, with 11 bases remaining between them.

This clone was counted a single time. V is TRBV5-1 and J is TRBJ2-7, with D perhaps being TRBD1 or TRBD2 (6 bases each). The CDR3 loop spans 15 amino acids. The germline CDR1 and CDR2 sequences are SGHRS and YFSETQ. Trimming removed 0 bases from V and 7 bases from J, with 17 bases in between. CDR3 in DNA: TGCGCCAGCAGCTTGGCGGGGGCCGCCGCGGGGGAGCAGTACTTC. It encodes CASSLAGAAAGEQYF.

The J gene is TRBJ2-7, the V gene TRBV21-1; the DNA was not used to check the table's D call, TRBD1. TRBV21-1 is a recognized pseudogene. The CDR3 is 16 amino acids. The CDR3 bases are TGTGCCAGCAGCAAAGGGGTGTCGGCAGGGTCCTCCGAGCAGTACTTC. Encoded protein: CASSKGVSAGSSEQYF.

The genes are TRBV2 and TRBJ2-1; no firm D call. Germline lookup yields CDR1 SNHLY and CDR2 FYNNEI. V was cut by 3 bases and J by 9 bases, with 12 bases left in between. The CDR3 runs to 13 residues. This CDR3 is CASSEAAGGEQFF. The CDR3 DNA reads as TGTGCCAGCAGTGAGGCGGCTGGCGGTGAGCAGTTCTTC.

As regards this clone: Different DNA sequences within this sample yield the same CDR3. The chain uses TRBV27 and TRBJ2-6; no clear D. Trimming took 9 bases from V and 0 from J, leaving 6 bases between them. This CDR3 spans 13 amino acids. Germline lookup yields CDR1 MNHEY and CDR2 SMNVEV (reference sequence). The DNA for the CDR3 is TGTGCCAGTAAGAGCTCTGGGGCCAACGTCCTGACTTTC. It is translated as CASKSSGANVLTF. Complete variable domain (other parts from reference TRBV27 and TRBJ2-6): EAQVTQNPRYLITVTGKKLTVTCSQNMNHEYMSWYRQDPGLGLRQIYYSMNVEVTDKGDVPEGYKVSRKEKRNFPLILESPSPNQTSLYFCASKSSGANVLTFGAGSRLTVL.

The V and J genes are TRBV30 and TRBJ2-3; perhaps TRBD2 as D (7 bases). V was clipped by 4 bases and J by 5 bases, with 19 bases between them. This CDR3 has 15 amino acids. CDR1 and CDR2 (germline): GTSNPN, SVGIG (reference sequence). The CDR3 coding sequence is TGTGCCTGGACGTCAGGGGCGGGAGAGGGAGATACGCAGTATTTT. This codes for CAWTSGAGEGDTQYF. The full variable domain, its missing parts supplied by reference TRBV30 and TRBJ2-3, is SQTIHQWPATLVQPVGSPLSLECTVEGTSNPNLYWYRQAAGRGLQLLFYSVGIGQISSEVPQNLSASRPQDRQFILSSKKLLLSDSGFYLCAWTSGAGEGDTQYFGPGTRLTVL.

Comments on this clone: Different DNA sequences within this sample yield the same CDR3. The V call is TRBV5-1, the J call TRBJ2-3; no clear D gene. Germline CDR1 is SGHRS and CDR2 is YFSETQ. V lost 4 bases and J lost 0, with 3 bases in between. This CDR3 is built from 12 residues. The CDR3, as DNA: TGCGCCAGCAGCAGAAGCACAGATACGCAGTATTTT. Translating gives CASSRSTDTQYF.

The V gene is TRBV18, the J gene TRBJ2-5; 11 bases fit TRBD2. The V and J ends lost 5 bases and 2 bases, in that order; junction bases with no gene match: 4. CDR1 is KGHSH and CDR2 is LQKENI in the germline V gene. This CDR3 is 15 amino acids long. CDR3 loop: CASSFGTSGQETQYF. The CDR3 DNA reads as TGTGCCAGCTCATTCGGGACTAGCGGACAAGAGACCCAGTACTTC.

About this clone: This sample includes further DNA sequences coding for the same CDR3. This sequence joins TRBV7-9 and TRBJ1-1; unclear D gene. The CDR3 extends over 14 amino acids. V lost 1 base and J lost 2, with 8 bases in between. Germline V gene lookup returns CDR1 SEHNR and CDR2 FQNEAQ (reference sequence). CDR3 region: CASSLGQGNTEAFF. The CDR3 nucleotides read TGTGCCAGCAGCTTAGGTCAAGGAAACACTGAAGCTTTCTTT.

The CDR3 nucleotides are TGTGCCAGCAGCTTAGGGGCAGCGGGAGGGCAGAGGGAGCAGTACTTC. It yields the protein CASSLGAAGGQREQYF. The V and J genes are TRBV7-2 and TRBJ2-7; 10 bases are a match to TRBD2. The junction had 10 bases not matched to a gene; V was cut back by 1 base and J by 7 bases. The CDR3 has 16 residues. Germline V CDR1 and CDR2: SGHTA, FQGNSA.

For this clone: This specimen includes other DNA sequences encoding the same CDR3. V and J are TRBV6-5 and TRBJ2-7; 7 bases are a match to TRBD1. CDR1 and CDR2 (germline): MNHEY, SVGAGI. The V gene end was trimmed by 2 bases and the J gene end by 4 bases; junction bases not matched to a gene: 5. This CDR3 comprises 14 residues. CDR3 amino acids: CASSYRGRVYEQYF. CDR3 in DNA: TGTGCCAGCAGTTACAGGGGGCGCGTGTACGAGCAGTACTTC.

As for this clone: Additional DNA sequences in this sample encode the identical CDR3. The chain carries TRBV5-1 and TRBJ1-1; D ambiguous. The CDR3 contains 12 residues. The V end lost 0 bases, the J end lost 4 bases, and 4 bases lay between the germline ends. The V gene's germline CDR1 is SGHRS and CDR2 YFSETQ. CDR3 loop: CASSLGSTEAFF. CDR3 in DNA: TGCGCCAGCAGCTTGGGGAGCACTGAAGCTTTCTTT. Full variable domain (outside the CDR3, taken from reference TRBV5-1 and TRBJ1-1): KAGVTQTPRYLIKTRGQQVTLSCSPISGHRSVSWYQQTPGQGLQFLFEYFSETQRNKGNFPGRFSGRQFSNSRSEMNVSTLELGDSALYLCASSLGSTEAFFGQGTRLTVV.

The chain links TRBV11-2 to TRBJ2-7, with D maybe TRBD1 (6 bases). Germline lookup yields CDR1 SGHAT and CDR2 FQNNGV. CDR3 length: 15 residues. V lost 4 bases and J lost 2, with 15 bases in between. The CDR3 protein is CASSSGQPGPYEQYF. CDR3 DNA: TGTGCCAGCAGCTCCGGACAGCCCGGTCCCTACGAGCAGTACTTC.

J is TRBJ2-5 and V is TRBV18; 7 bases are shared with TRBD1. The V gene's germline CDR1 is KGHSH and CDR2 LQKENI. The CDR3 contains 14 residues. The J segment lost 0 bases and the V segment lost 4 bases, leaving 2 bases of the junction unmatched. CDR3 in DNA: TGTGCCAGCTCACGGGGACAGTACCAAGAGACCCAGTACTTC. It specifies CASSRGQYQETQYF.

This rearrangement joins TRBV11-1 to TRBJ2-5; D unresolved. Germline V lookup: CDR1 SGHAT, CDR2 FQDESV (reference sequence). The germline V and J ends were trimmed by 2 bases and 4 bases, with 11 bases remaining between them. This CDR3 is 14 amino acids long. CDR3 amino acids: CASSLTQVTETQYF. The CDR3 bases are TGTGCCAGCAGCTTAACTCAAGTTACAGAGACCCAGTACTTC.

The J gene is TRBJ1-2, the V gene TRBV6-6; D is perhaps TRBD1 (5 bases). The germline CDR1 and CDR2 sequences are MNHNY and SVGAGI (reference sequence). The CDR3 runs 16 residues. V was shortened by 6 bases and J by 0 bases, with 17 bases between the two germline ends. The CDR3 DNA reads TGTGCCAGCAGCCTCCGACAGACCCAAGCTAACTATGGCTACACCTTC. This encodes CASSLRQTQANYGYTF.

The CDR3 DNA is TGTGCCAGCAGCTCAGGACAGTCGCCCTACGAGCAGTACTTC. Its translation is CASSSGQSPYEQYF. The V call is TRBV11-3, the J call TRBJ2-7; D is perhaps TRBD1 (6 bases). There are 14 residues in the CDR3. Germline V CDR1 and CDR2: SGHNT, YENEEA. Trimming cost V 4 bases and J 2 bases, with 12 bases left between them.

Concerning this clone itself: A read error may account for a junction end that differs from germline. This sequence joins TRBV2 and TRBJ2-7; weak D call: TRBD2 (6 bases). The CDR3 sequence is 11 residues long. In germline, CDR1 is SNHLY, CDR2 FYNNEI. The CDR3 reads CASSQSEGTSF. The CDR3 DNA reads as TGTGCCAGCAGTCAATCAGAAGGGACTTCCTTC.